The present entry profiles one T cell receptor (beta chain) with its context. Trimming took 6 bases from V and 6 from J, leaving 14 bases between them. Germline V gives CDR1 SQVTM, CDR2 ANQGSEA. CDR3 length: 12 residues. The data stem from a study of blood T cell repertoires in COVID-19. In the study overall: T cells, B-cell-depleted T cells, or PBMCs provided the cDNA or gDNA that served as material.

Study processing details: Researchers report that nucleated cell counts were estimated from reference gene primer amplification. Some clones are missing from TCRdb's copy, which holds only in-frame ones; the method was immunoSEQ multiplex PCR. Clonal size and the V and J genes are those of that table, whereas D and trimming came from the DNA. The data contain about 250,000 clones, about four fifths of them seen just once; the ten biggest clones take up 5% to 6%. The rearrangement joins TRBV29-1 to TRBJ1-1; D remains unclear. The sequencing input was peripheral blood. This clonotype originated in a man aged 80 or over with acute or convalescent COVID-19. CDR3 bases: TGCAGCGTCGAACCCTTACAAGCTGAAGCTTTCTTT. Residues: CSVEPLQAEAFF.